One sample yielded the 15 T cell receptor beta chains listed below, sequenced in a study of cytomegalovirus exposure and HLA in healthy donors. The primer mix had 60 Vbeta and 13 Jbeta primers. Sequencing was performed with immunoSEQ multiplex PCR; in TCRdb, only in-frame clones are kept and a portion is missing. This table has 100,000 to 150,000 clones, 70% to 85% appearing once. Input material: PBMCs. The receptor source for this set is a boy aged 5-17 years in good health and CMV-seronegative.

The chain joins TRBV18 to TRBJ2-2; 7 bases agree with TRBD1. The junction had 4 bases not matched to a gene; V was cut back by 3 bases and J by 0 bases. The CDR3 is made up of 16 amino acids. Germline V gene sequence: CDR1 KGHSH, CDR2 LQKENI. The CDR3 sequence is CASSPQDRANTGELFF. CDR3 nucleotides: TGTGCCAGCTCACCTCAAGACAGGGCGAACACCGGGGAGCTGTTTTTT.

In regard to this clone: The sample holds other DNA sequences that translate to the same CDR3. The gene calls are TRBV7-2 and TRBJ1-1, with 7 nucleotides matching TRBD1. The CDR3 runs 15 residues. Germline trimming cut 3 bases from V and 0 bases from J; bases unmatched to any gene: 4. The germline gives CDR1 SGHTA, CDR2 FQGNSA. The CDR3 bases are TGTGCCAGCAGCTTGGGGACAGCATTGAACACTGAAGCTTTCTTT. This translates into CASSLGTALNTEAFF.

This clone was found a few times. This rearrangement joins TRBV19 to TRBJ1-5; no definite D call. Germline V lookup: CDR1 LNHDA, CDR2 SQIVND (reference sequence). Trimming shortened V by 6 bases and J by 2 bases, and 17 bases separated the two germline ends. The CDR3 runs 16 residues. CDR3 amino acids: CASSPQGNSGNQPQHF. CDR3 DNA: TGTGCCAGTAGCCCCCAAGGGAATAGCGGCAATCAGCCCCAGCATTTT.

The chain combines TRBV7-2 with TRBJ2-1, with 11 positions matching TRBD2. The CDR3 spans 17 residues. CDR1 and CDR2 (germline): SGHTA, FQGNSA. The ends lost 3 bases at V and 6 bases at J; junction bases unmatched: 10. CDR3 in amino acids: CASSFDLAGGVSNEQFF. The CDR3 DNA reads TGTGCCAGCAGCTTTGATCTAGCGGGGGGAGTGTCCAATGAGCAGTTCTTC.

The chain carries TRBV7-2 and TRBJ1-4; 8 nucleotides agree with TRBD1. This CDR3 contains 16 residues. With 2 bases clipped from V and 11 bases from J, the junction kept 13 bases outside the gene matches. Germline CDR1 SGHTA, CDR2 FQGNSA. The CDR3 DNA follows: TGTGCCAGCAGCTTACATTCGGGGACAGGCCGCAGGAAACTGTTTTTT. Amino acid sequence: CASSLHSGTGRRKLFF.

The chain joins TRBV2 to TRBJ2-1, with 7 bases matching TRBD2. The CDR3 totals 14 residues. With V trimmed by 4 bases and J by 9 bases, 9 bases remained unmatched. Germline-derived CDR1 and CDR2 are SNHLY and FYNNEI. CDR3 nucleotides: TGTGCCAGCAGTGGGGGGGGGACTACAGGTGAGCAGTTCTTC. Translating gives CASSGGGTTGEQFF.

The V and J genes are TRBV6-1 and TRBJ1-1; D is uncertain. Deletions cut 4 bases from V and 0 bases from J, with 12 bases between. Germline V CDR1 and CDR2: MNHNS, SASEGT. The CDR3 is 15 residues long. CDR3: CASSAPITVNTEAFF. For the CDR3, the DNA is TGTGCCAGCAGTGCACCGATAACAGTGAACACTGAAGCTTTCTTT.

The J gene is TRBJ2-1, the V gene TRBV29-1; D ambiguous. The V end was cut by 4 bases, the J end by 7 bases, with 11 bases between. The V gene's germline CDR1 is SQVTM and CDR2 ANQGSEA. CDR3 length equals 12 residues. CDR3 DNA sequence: TGCAGCGTTGGGAGACTCCAAAATGAGCAGTTCTTC. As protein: CSVGRLQNEQFF.

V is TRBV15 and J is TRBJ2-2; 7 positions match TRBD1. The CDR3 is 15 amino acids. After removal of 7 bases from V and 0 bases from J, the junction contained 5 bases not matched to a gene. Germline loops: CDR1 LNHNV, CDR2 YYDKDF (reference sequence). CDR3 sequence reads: CATTGQNANTGELFF. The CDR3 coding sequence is TGTGCCACCACGGGACAGAATGCGAACACCGGGGAGCTGTTTTTT.

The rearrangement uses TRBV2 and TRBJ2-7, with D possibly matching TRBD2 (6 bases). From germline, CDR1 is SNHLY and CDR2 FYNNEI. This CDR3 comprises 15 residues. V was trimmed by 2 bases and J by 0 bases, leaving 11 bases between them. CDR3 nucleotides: TGTGCCAGCAGTGAAATGGGCGGGACCTCCTACGAGCAGTACTTC. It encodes CASSEMGGTSYEQYF.

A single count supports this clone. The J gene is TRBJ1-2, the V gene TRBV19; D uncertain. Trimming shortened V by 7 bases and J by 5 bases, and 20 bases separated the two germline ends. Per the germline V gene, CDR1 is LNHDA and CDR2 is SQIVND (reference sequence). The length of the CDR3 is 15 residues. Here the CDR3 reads CASTPGSSIPYGYTF. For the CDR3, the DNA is TGTGCCAGTACCCCAGGTAGTAGTATCCCATATGGCTACACCTTC.

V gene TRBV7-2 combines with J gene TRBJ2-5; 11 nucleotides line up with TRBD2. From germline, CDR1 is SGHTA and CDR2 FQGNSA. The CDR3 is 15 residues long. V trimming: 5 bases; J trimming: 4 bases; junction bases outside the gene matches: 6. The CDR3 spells CASSLTGTSGETQYF. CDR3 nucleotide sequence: TGTGCCAGCAGCCTAACCGGGACTAGCGGAGAGACCCAGTACTTC.

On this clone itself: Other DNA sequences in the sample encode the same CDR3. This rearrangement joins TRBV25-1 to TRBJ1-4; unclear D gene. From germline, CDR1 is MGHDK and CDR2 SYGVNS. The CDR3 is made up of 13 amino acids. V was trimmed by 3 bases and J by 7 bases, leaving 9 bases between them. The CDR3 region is CASSESGSEKLFF. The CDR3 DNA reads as TGTGCCAGCAGTGAGTCGGGGTCTGAAAAACTGTTTTTT.

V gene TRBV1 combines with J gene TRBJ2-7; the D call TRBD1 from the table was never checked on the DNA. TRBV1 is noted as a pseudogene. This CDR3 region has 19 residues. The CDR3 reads CTSSQEGLRDRREENEQYF. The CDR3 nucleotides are TGCACCAGCAGCCAAGAAGGGCTTAGGGACAGGCGAGAGGAAAACGAGCAGTACTTC.

The CDR3 nucleotides are TGTGCCAGCAGCCGGTCAACAGGAACCTATGGCTACACCTTC. It codes for CASSRSTGTYGYTF. This chain joins TRBV7-8 and TRBJ1-2, with D perhaps matching TRBD1 (5 bases). This CDR3 has 14 residues. V lost 5 bases to trimming and J lost 4 bases, with 14 bases between them. The germline V gene encodes CDR1 SGHVS and CDR2 FQNEAQ.